This T cell receptor beta chain was observed in a study of OX40 agonist ivuxolimab in advanced cancers. Study-wide background: Those enrolled were roughly 85% male, with a mean age of roughly 62 years and ages from roughly 20 to 90.

The timepoints at which blood was sampled were baseline, cycle 4 day 1, and cycle 7 day 1. Whole-study findings and limits: The study observed clonal expansion of CD4+ and CD8+ blood T cells by week 6 at 0.1 to 3.0 mg/kg.

Trimming took off 2 bases at V and 13 bases at J, with 10 bases between the two ends. Germline V gene sequence: CDR1 SGHDT, CDR2 YYEEEE. The CDR3 is 12 residues long. The repertoire was sequenced with immunoSEQ multiplex PCR; TCRdb's copy has only in-frame clones and lacks some. The sample records around 7,000 clones, about four fifths being singletons. A note on this clone: The antigen remains unidentified.

This sample comprised CD4+ or CD8+ T cells sorted from blood, obtained in a trial of the OX40 agonist ivuxolimab. The TCR sequence derives from an adult with an advanced solid tumor such as melanoma, head and neck, liver or kidney cancer. J is TRBJ2-6 and V is TRBV5-6, with unresolved D. This chain's CDR3 is CASSFKLGVLTF. CDR3 coding DNA: TGTGCCAGCAGCTTTAAACTGGGGGTCCTGACTTTC.